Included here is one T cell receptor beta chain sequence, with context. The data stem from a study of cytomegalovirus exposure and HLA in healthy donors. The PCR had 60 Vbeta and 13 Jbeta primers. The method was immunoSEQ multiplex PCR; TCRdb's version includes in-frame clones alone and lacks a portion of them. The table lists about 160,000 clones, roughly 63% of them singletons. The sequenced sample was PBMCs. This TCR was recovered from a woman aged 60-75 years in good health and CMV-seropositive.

CDR3 residues: CASSQTRGRTEAFF. CDR3 in DNA: TGTGCCAGCAGCCAGACCAGGGGGCGAACTGAAGCTTTCTTT. V is TRBV5-4 and J is TRBJ1-1; the match to TRBD1 covers 8 bases. The V and J ends lost 4 bases and 5 bases, in that order; junction bases with no gene match: 7. There are 14 residues in the CDR3. Germline CDR1 is SGHNT and CDR2 is YYREEE (reference sequence).